The clone carrying this TCR beta chain was seen at least ten times. None of the patients had undergone any treatment ahead of thyroid surgery. TCRdb re-called the PCR reads via MiXCR. The data show 43,000 or so clones, roughly 3.9% seen once. The data are from a study of metastatic and nonmetastatic thyroid tumors. Trimming pared 3 bases from V and 3 bases from J, leaving 8 bases between. CDR3 size: 13 residues. Germline assignment: CDR1 MRHNA and CDR2 SNTAGT. This clonotype was sampled from a female donor with papillary thyroid cancer or a benign thyroid nodule (not recorded which). Some clones in this sample may be carry-over from other donors' samples. The chain recombines TRBV6-4 with TRBJ1-1; D is unclear. The specimen was blood. CDR3 bases: TGTGCCAGCAGTGATTCAGAATACACTGAAGCTTTCTTT. It is translated as CASSDSEYTEAFF.